This T cell receptor beta chain stems from a study of identical twins. TCRdb re-called the 5' RACE reads through MiXCR, storing one row per CDR3 protein. Here the sample spans 650,000 to 800,000 distinct CDR3 sequences, over 8.5% being singletons. This clonotype showed up just a few times. This sample was also put to use in a study of yellow fever vaccine responses in identical twins.

The source is a woman aged 18-29 years in good health. The sample was PBMCs.

CDR3 nucleotides: TGTGCCAGCAGCCCCCATGTAGGGTCCTACGAGCAGTACTTC. Translation gives CASSPHVGSYEQYF. This rearrangement joins TRBV6-2 or TRBV6-3 to TRBJ2-7; D not resolved. The germline V and J ends were trimmed by 6 bases and 1 base, with 13 bases remaining between them. Germline-derived CDR1 and CDR2 are MNHEY and SVGEGT. The CDR3 loop spans 14 amino acids.